This T cell receptor beta chain was profiled in a study of Ad26.COV2.S vaccination and SARS-CoV-2 variants. About the research overall: Donor was assigned to the Ad26.COV2.S arm of trial COV1001. Once or twice, 56 days apart, Ad26.COV2.S was delivered intramuscularly.

Some clones are missing from TCRdb's copy, which holds only in-frame ones; the method was immunoSEQ multiplex PCR. The table has some 400,000 clones, approximately 91% seen once. Trimming cost V 6 bases and J 7 bases, with 22 bases left between them. This CDR3 region has 16 residues. The germline CDR1 and CDR2 sequences are MDHEN and SYDVKM. The treatment was: around 19 received Ad26.COV2.S at low or high dose, single or two shots; about 5 received placebo; per-sample allocation not given. Sample collection was performed on day 63 after the first vaccine or placebo injection. An Ad26 vector carrying the Wuhan-strain SARS-CoV-2 spike served as the vaccine.

Specimen: peripheral blood, collected in a trial of Ad26.COV2.S vaccine versus placebo. This clonotype was sampled from a person aged 18-65 years who received the Ad26.COV2.S COVID-19 vaccine or a placebo. The chain combines TRBV28 with TRBJ1-5; tentatively, D is TRBD1 (5 bases). CDR3 protein: CASRDRDPRGVQPQHF. The CDR3 DNA sequence: TGTGCCAGCAGAGATCGGGACCCTCGGGGGGTGCAGCCCCAGCATTTT.